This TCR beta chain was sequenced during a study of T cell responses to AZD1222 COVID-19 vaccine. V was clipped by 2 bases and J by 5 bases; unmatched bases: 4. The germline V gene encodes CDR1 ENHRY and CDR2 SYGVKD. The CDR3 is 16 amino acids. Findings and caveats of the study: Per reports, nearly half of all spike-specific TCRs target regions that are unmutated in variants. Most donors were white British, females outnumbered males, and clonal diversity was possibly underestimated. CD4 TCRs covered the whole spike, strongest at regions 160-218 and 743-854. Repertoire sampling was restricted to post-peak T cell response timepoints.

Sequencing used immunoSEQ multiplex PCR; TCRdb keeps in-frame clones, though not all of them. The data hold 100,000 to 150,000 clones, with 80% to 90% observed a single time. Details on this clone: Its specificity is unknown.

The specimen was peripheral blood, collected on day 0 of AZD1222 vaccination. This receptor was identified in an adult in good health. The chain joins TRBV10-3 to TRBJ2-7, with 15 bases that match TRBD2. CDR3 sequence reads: CAISEGLAGGQDEQYF. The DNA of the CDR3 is TGTGCCATCAGTGAGGGACTAGCGGGGGGGCAGGACGAGCAGTACTTC.